This T cell receptor (beta chain) came from a study of T-cell reconstitution after alpha-beta-depleted transplantation in children (dated by TCRdb to 2016 to 2017). Broadly, across the study: Using TCR repertoire profiling, the study quantitatively followed how T-cell immune reconstitution unfolded in children after TCRalphabeta/CD19-depleted allogeneic hematopoietic cell transplantation. Study-wide conclusions, independent of this receptor: Hyperexpanded clone frequencies declined over subsequent months; after one year, T-cell counts and TCRbeta diversity were mostly attributed to newly produced T cells. Apparently early alphabetaT-cell count recovery about two months after transplant reportedly relied on only several hundred rapidly expanded clones derived from non-depleted graft cells. In some patients, the high TCRbeta diversity seen at day 60 was put down to recipient T cells and intrathymic progenitors that had survived conditioning.

This clonotype was picked up many times. Its binding antigen is unknown. No base quality information exists; no much larger clone differs at one position. To prepare the library, PCR was applied. Data came from an Illumina HiSeq 2500. TCR library preparation used molecular barcoding, with unique molecular identifiers applied to normalize quantification of the TCRbeta repertoire. TCRdb ran its own pipeline on the public reads, namely fastp trimming at Q25 and MiXCR clone calling, and kept in-frame beta chains. Here each entry gathers all rows of one CDR3 protein and keeps the most common genes and DNA. This sample has about 1,000,000 distinct CDR3 sequences in its table, and about 29% of those were observed once. The ten largest clones capture roughly 31% of the sample. Via the germline V gene (reference sequence), CDR1 is LGHDT and CDR2 YNNKEL. A distance of 7 bases separates the germline ends of V and J, which lose 3 bases and 3 bases respectively. Counted from cysteine to phenylalanine, this CDR3 has 13 amino acids. The retained sequence is limited to the CDR3, 39 bases, with the frame set at the first base.

What this sample's treatment or condition label stands for: allogeneic hematopoietic cell transplantation with graft depleted of TCRalphabeta T cells and CD19 B cells. TCRalphabeta/CD19-depleted allogeneic hematopoietic cell grafts were given to the transplant recipients, all of whom were children. The sample was PBMCs, mostly from graft donor cells, taken 360 days after TCRalphabeta/CD19-depleted stem cell transplant. The chain was built from TRBV3-1 and TRBJ2-3, and perhaps TRBD2 as D gene, on 5 matching bases. The source of this sequence is a boy in the first two years of life who had a stem cell transplant for SCID, so the T cells may come from the graft donor. The bases are TGTGCCAGCAGCCAGTCGGGGACAGATACGCAGTATTTT. This sequence encodes CASSQSGTDTQYF.